This T cell receptor (beta chain) derives from a study of blood T cell repertoires in COVID-19. The method was immunoSEQ multiplex PCR; TCRdb's version includes in-frame clones alone and lacks a portion of them. The top ten clones hold 1.5% to 2.5% of a sample with over 85,000 clones, roughly 92% of them seen once. Germline loops: CDR1 KGHDR, CDR2 SFDVKD. The length of the CDR3 is 15 residues. Trimming removed 1 base at V and 3 bases at J, with 12 bases between. The rearrangement uses TRBV24-1 and TRBJ2-7, with TRBD1 as a possible D gene (6 bases). The sequence came from a woman in her forties or fifties with COVID-19, enrolled during active disease. Source material: peripheral blood. The CDR3 is CATSDFRQGIYEQYF. DNA of the CDR3: TGTGCCACCAGTGATTTTCGGCAGGGGATCTACGAGCAGTACTTC.